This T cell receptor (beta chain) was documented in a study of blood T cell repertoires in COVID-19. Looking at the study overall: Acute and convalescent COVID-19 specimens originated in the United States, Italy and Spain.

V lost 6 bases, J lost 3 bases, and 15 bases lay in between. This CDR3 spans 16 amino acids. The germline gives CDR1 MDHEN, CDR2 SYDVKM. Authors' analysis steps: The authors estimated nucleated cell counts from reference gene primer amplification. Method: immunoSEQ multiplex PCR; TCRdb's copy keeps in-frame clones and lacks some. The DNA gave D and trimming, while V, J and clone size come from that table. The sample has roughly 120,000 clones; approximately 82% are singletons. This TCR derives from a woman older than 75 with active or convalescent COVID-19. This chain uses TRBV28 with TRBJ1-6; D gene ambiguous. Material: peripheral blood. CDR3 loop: CASRTYIVNYNSPLHF. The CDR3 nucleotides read TGTGCCAGCAGGACTTACATTGTAAACTATAATTCACCCCTCCACTTT.